Shown below are 9 T cell receptor beta chains from a single sample sequenced in a study of T cells and copy number aberrations in small-cell lung cancer. Sequencing was performed with immunoSEQ multiplex PCR; in TCRdb, only in-frame clones are kept and a portion is missing. The sample lists about 1,300 clones; 70% to 85% were seen once. Material: tumor tissue. These receptors were taken from a man in his fifties or sixties with small cell lung cancer.

The genes are TRBV5-4 and TRBJ2-2, with D maybe TRBD2 (6 bases). Germline values: CDR1 SGHNT, CDR2 YYREEE (reference sequence). The CDR3 is made up of 16 amino acids. Trimming took 4 bases from V and 3 from J, leaving 16 bases between them. CDR3 sequence (DNA): TGTGCCAGCAGCACTGGGGCGGGGTCTTACACCGGGGAGCTGTTTTTT. Encoded protein: CASSTGAGSYTGELFF.

The chain is built from TRBV9 and TRBJ2-1; possibly TRBD2 for D (5 bases). Germline CDR1 and CDR2: SGDLS and YYNGEE. Deletions cut 3 bases from V and 0 bases from J, with 16 bases between. This CDR3 contains 17 residues. CDR3 residues: CASSAIAPPSSYNEQFF. The DNA of the CDR3 is TGTGCCAGCAGCGCAATAGCGCCTCCGAGCTCCTACAATGAGCAGTTCTTC.

The CDR3 here is CASSLQISNQPQHF. CDR3 sequence (DNA): TGTGCCAGCAGTTTACAGATTAGCAATCAGCCCCAGCATTTT. V gene TRBV27 combines with J gene TRBJ1-5; D gene ambiguous. Trimming took 2 bases from V and 0 from J, leaving 5 bases between them. Germline loops: CDR1 MNHEY, CDR2 SMNVEV (reference sequence). The CDR3 totals 14 residues.

This clone was detected only a few times. This sequence joins TRBV6-5 and TRBJ2-7; possibly TRBD1 for D (6 bases). Per the germline V gene, CDR1 is MNHEY and CDR2 is SVGAGI. The CDR3 runs 13 residues. Trimming stripped 8 bases from V and 1 base from J, with 12 bases between. The CDR3 DNA follows: TGTGCCAGCGGACGACAGGAGTCCTACGAGCAGTACTTC. The encoded protein is CASGRQESYEQYF.

The chain combines TRBV2 with TRBJ2-6; D is ambiguous. Between the trimmed V and J ends, which lost 1 base and 5 bases, there was a span of 6 bases. CDR1 SNHLY and CDR2 FYNNEI come from the germline V gene. CDR3 length equals 14 residues. Here the CDR3 DNA reads TGTGCCAGCAGTGAAGTTCGTAGGGCCAACGTCCTGACTTTC. Translating it yields CASSEVRRANVLTF.

This chain connects TRBV30 to TRBJ2-1; 7 bases fit TRBD1. In germline, CDR1 is GTSNPN, CDR2 SVGIG (reference sequence). The CDR3 sequence is 15 residues long. The V segment lost 3 bases and the J segment 4 bases; nucleotides outside the gene matches: 9. In DNA form, the CDR3 reads TGTGCCTGGAGCCAAGCACCGGGACAGTACAATGAGCAGTTCTTC. Its translation is CAWSQAPGQYNEQFF.

The chain is built from TRBV7-3 and TRBJ2-3, with 9 bases that match TRBD2. Germline V gene sequence: CDR1 SGHTA, CDR2 FQGTGA. The CDR3 is 20 residues long. V trimming: 1 base; J trimming: 3 bases; junction bases outside the gene matches: 17. DNA of the CDR3: TGTGCCAGCAGCTTAAGGCCTAGCGGGACCCTCCCCGCGGGTACAGATACGCAGTATTTT. It is translated as CASSLRPSGTLPAGTDTQYF.

This clone showed up just once. The chain recombines TRBV6-6 with TRBJ2-1, with a weak D call TRBD1 (5 bases). The germline CDR1 and CDR2 sequences are MNHNY and SVGAGI (reference sequence). The V end lost 7 bases, the J end lost 8 bases, and 6 bases lay between the germline ends. CDR3 length: 10 amino acids. The CDR3 sequence is CASKGDEQFF. DNA for the CDR3: TGTGCCAGCAAAGGGGATGAGCAGTTCTTC.

This chain joins TRBV6-1 and TRBJ2-5, with TRBD2 matching over 7 bases. The germline V gene encodes CDR1 MNHNS and CDR2 SASEGT. The CDR3 is made up of 13 amino acids. The CDR3 region is CACQRGREKTQYF. DNA for the CDR3: TGTGCATGCCAGCGGGGCCGTGAAAAGACCCAGTACTTC.